Below, one T cell receptor (beta chain) is given with its context. What this receptor recognizes is not known. The instrument given in TCRdb is Illumina HiSeq 2000. TCR beta cDNA libraries were prepared using 5'RACE template switching, which introduced a universal primer site and unique molecular identifiers. Priming for cDNA synthesis came from the TCR beta constant segment, and two successive PCR amplification steps followed. As for the original processing: Reads were demultiplexed and grouped by UMI with MIGEC, and clonotypes were assembled and quantified with MiTCR. To remove erroneous sequences, TCR cDNA sequences were retained only when supported by two or more reads. The tcR package was used for downstream repertoire analysis, with clonotypes matched between fractions based on CDR3 nucleotide sequence plus V segment. Antigen specificity was annotated against VDJdb with VDJmatch, allowing one amino acid substitution in CDR3. Following reprocessing of the reads by TCRdb, the data hold one row per CDR3 protein sequence and no DNA is available. The V and J calls and clone size are TCRdb's, not the authors'. The sample's clone listing holds some 440,000 distinct CDR3 sequences. The ten largest clones take up over 1.1% of the sample.

HCMV-specific IgG was detected in serum with a commercial ELISA kit to determine HCMV serostatus. Peripheral blood mononuclear cells were isolated from blood by Ficoll density gradient centrifugation. This entry comes from a study of T cells expressing NK-cell markers (dated by TCRdb to 2018 to 2020). Turning to the overall study: In sorted CD3+CD56+NKG2C+, CD3+CD56+NKG2C- and CD3+CD56-NKG2C+ T-cell subsets from about 8 donors, TCR beta-chain repertoires were profiled. Of the eight sequenced donors, seven were found to be HCMV-seropositive and one was found to be HCMV-seronegative. Sequencing of the libraries produced 2 x 150 bp reads on Illumina HiSeq 2000/2500, MiSeq or NextSeq. The eight sequenced donors were randomly selected healthy volunteers, three men and five women.

CDR1 and CDR2 are read off the germline V gene as LGHNT and FRNRAP. From the cysteine up to the phenylalanine, the CDR3 has a length of 18 residues. The DNA sequence is not available. Findings and caveats that apply to the study as a whole: Whether the expanded NKG2C-expressing T cell clones were specific for HCMV antigens was left unclear. For more than 5 donors, the dominant CD3+CD56+NKG2C+ clonotypes were among the top 10 CD8+ clonotypes and accounted for roughly 1.0-8% of CD8+ T cells. Those dominant clonotypes were again the most abundant among CD3+CD56-NKG2C+ cells in several donors, at about 28.3-60.1%.

The specimen sequenced was blood T cells: a sorted CD56 or NKG2C T cell subset, CD4+ or CD8+ T cells, or bulk PBMC T cells (not recorded which). The sequence was collected from a woman in her forties or fifties in good health. Donor details come from another sample of the same person, matched by shared clones. Rearrangement joined TRBV12-5 to TRBJ2-1; the D call from TCRdb, TRBD2, cannot be confirmed without DNA. The CDR3 loop reads CASGLVGGAGREWGEQFF. This CDR3, with the reference TRBV12-5 and TRBJ2-1 proteins standing in past its ends, gives the full variable domain DARVTQTPRHKVTEMGQEVTMRCQPILGHNTVFWYRQTMMQGLELLAYFRNRAPLDDSGMPKDRFSAEMPDATLATLKIQPSEPRDSAVYFCASGLVGGAGREWGEQFFGPGTRLTVL.